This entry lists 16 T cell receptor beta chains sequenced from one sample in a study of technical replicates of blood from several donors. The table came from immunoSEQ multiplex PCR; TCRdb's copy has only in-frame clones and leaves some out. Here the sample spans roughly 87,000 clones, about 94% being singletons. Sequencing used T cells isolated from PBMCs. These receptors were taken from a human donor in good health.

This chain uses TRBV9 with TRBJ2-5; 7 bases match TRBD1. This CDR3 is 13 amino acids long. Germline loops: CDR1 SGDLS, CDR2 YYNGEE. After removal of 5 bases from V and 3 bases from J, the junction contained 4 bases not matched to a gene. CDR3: CASRTGTEETQYF. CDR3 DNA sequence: TGTGCCAGCAGAACCGGGACAGAAGAGACCCAGTACTTC.

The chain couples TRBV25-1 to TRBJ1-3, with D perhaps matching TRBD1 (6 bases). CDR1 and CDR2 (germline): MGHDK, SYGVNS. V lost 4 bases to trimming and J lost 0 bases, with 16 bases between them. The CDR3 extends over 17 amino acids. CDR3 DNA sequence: TGTGCCAGCAGTGGGGGGGGCTTTTTATACTCTGGAAACACCATATATTTT. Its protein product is CASSGGGFLYSGNTIYF.

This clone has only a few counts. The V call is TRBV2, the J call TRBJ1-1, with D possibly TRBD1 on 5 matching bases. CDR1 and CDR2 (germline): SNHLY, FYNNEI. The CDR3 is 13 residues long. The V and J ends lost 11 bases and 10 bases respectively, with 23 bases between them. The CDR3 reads CACSRTGVSGAFF. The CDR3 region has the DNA TGTGCCTGCTCTCGGACGGGGGTTAGTGGAGCTTTCTTT.

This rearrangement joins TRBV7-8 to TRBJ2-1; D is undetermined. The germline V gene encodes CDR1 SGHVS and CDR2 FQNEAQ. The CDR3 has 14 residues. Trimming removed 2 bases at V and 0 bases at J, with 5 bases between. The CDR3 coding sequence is TGTGCCAGCAGCTTATTCAGCTCCTACAATGAGCAGTTCTTC. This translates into CASSLFSSYNEQFF.

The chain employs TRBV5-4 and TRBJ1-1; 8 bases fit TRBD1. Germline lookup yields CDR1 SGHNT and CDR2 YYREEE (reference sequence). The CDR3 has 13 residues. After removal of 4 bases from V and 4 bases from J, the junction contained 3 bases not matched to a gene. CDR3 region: CASSQGAGTEAFF. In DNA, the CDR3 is TGTGCCAGCAGCCAGGGGGCTGGCACTGAAGCTTTCTTT.

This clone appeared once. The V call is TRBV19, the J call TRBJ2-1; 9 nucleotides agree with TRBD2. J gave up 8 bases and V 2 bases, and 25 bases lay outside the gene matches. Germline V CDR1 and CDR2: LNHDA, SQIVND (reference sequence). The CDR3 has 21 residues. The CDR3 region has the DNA TGTGCCAGTAGTATAATCTTTGGGCTAGCGGGATTTGGTCCGGGTAATGATGAGCAGTTCTTC. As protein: CASSIIFGLAGFGPGNDEQFF. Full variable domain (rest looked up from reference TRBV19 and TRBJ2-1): DGGITQSPKYLFRKEGQNVTLSCEQNLNHDAMYWYRQDPGQGLRLIYYSQIVNDFQKGDIAEGYSVSREKKESFPLTVTSAQKNPTAFYLCASSIIFGLAGFGPGNDEQFFGPGTRLTVL.

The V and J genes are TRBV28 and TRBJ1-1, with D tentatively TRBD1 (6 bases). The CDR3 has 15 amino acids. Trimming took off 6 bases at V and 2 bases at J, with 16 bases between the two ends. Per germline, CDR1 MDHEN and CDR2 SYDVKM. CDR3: CASRGPRGINTEAFF. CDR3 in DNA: TGTGCCAGCAGGGGGCCCAGGGGCATTAACACTGAAGCTTTCTTT.

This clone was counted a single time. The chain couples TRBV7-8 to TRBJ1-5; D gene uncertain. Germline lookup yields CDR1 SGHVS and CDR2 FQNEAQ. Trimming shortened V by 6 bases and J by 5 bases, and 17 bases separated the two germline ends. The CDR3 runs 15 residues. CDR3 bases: TGTGCCAGCAGACCAGCTGGAGGTCGGGATCAGCCCCAGCATTTT. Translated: CASRPAGGRDQPQHF.

CDR3 DNA: TGTGCCAGCAGCACGAGGACAGAGCAAGAGACCCAGTACTTC. Translated: CASSTRTEQETQYF. The V call is TRBV5-6, the J call TRBJ2-5, with D possibly TRBD1 on 6 matching bases. The germline V gene encodes CDR1 SGHDT and CDR2 YYEEEE. Trimming left V 4 bases short and J 2 bases short, with 12 bases between. This CDR3 contains 14 residues.

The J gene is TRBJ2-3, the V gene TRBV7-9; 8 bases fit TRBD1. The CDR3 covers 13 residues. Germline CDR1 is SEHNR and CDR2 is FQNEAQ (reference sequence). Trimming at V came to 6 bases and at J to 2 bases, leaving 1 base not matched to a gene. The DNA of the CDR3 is TGTGCCAGCAGGGGACAGGCCACAGATACGCAGTATTTT. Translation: CASRGQATDTQYF.

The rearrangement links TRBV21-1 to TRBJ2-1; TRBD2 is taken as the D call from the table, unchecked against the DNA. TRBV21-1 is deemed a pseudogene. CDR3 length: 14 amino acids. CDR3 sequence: CASSTSGSGNEQFF. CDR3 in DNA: TGTGCCAGCAGCACTAGCGGGAGTGGGAATGAGCAGTTCTTC.

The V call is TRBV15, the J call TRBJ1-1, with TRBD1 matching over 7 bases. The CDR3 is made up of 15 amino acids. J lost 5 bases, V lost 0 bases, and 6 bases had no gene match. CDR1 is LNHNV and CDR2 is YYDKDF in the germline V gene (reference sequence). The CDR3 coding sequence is TGTGCCACCAGCAGAGACCGACAGGGTAGGACTGAAGCTTTCTTT. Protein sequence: CATSRDRQGRTEAFF. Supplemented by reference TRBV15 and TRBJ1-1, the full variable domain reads DAMVIQNPRYQVTQFGKPVTLSCSQTLNHNVMYWYQQKSSQAPKLLFHYYDKDFNNEADTPDNFQSRRPNTSFCFLDIRSPGLGDTAMYLCATSRDRQGRTEAFFGQGTRLTVV.

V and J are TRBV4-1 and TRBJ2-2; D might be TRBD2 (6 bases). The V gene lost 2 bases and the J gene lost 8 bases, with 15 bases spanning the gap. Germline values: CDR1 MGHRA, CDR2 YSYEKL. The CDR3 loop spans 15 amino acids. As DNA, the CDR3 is TGCGCCAGCAGCCAAAAGACTGTCGGAGGGGGGGAGCTGTTTTTT. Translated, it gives CASSQKTVGGGELFF.

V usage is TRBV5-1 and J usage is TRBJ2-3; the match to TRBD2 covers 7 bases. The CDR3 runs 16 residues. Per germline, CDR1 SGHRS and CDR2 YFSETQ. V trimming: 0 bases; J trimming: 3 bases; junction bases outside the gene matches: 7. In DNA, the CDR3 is TGCGCCAGCAGCTTGGCCTCTAGCGGACCGACAGATACGCAGTATTTT. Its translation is CASSLASSGPTDTQYF.

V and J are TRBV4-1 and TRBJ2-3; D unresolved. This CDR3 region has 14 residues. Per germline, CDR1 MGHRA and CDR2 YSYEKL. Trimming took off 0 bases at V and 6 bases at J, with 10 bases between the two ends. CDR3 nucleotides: TGCGCCAGCAGCCAAGACAGGTCACAGGATACGCAGTATTTT. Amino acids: CASSQDRSQDTQYF.

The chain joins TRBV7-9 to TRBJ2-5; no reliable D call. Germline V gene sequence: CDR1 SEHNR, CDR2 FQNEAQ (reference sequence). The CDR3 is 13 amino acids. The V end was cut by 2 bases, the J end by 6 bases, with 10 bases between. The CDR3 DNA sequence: TGTGCCAGCAGCTTACCTGTCGAGAAGACCCAGTACTTC. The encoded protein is CASSLPVEKTQYF. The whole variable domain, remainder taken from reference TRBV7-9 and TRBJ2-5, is DTGVSQNPRHKITKRGQNVTFRCDPISEHNRLYWYRQTLGQGPEFLTYFQNEAQLEKSRLLSDRFSAERPKGSFSTLEIQRTEQGDSAMYLCASSLPVEKTQYFGPGTRLLVL.